The 25 T cell receptor beta chains given below trace back to one sample, sequenced in a study of blood T cell repertoires in COVID-19. Method: immunoSEQ multiplex PCR; TCRdb's copy keeps in-frame clones and lacks some. This table has approximately 90,000 clones, less than 95% appearing once. Material for sequencing was peripheral blood. The receptors originated from a man aged 60 to 75 with acute or convalescent COVID-19.

This sequence joins TRBV25-1 and TRBJ1-2; 9 bases align to TRBD1. With 6 bases clipped from V and 8 bases from J, the junction kept 4 bases outside the gene matches. Germline V gives CDR1 MGHDK, CDR2 SYGVNS. The CDR3 is 12 residues long. In DNA form, the CDR3 reads TGTGCCAGCAGACAGGGGGCATCGGGCTACACCTTC. This codes for CASRQGASGYTF.

The chain employs TRBV2 and TRBJ1-2; 7 positions match TRBD1. CDR3 size: 12 residues. The junction had 3 bases not matched to a gene; V was cut back by 6 bases and J by 5 bases. Germline loops: CDR1 SNHLY, CDR2 FYNNEI. CDR3 sequence (DNA): TGTGCCAGCAGCGGGACAGAGTATGGCTACACCTTC. It specifies CASSGTEYGYTF.

The chain carries TRBV3-1 (or the pseudogene TRBV3-2) and TRBJ1-5; D unclear. The length of the CDR3 is 16 residues. CDR1 is LGHDT and CDR2 is YNNKEL in the germline V gene (reference sequence). The V end was cut by 3 bases, the J end by 0 bases, with 12 bases between. CDR3 nucleotides: TGTGCCAGCAGCCAGTCTCCGGTTCTTAGCAATCAGCCCCAGCATTTT. It specifies CASSQSPVLSNQPQHF.

V usage is TRBV3-1 (or the pseudogene TRBV3-2) and J usage is TRBJ1-2; 9 bases align to TRBD1. This CDR3 contains 15 residues. CDR1 is LGHDT and CDR2 is YNNKEL in the germline V gene (reference sequence). With 3 bases clipped from V and 5 bases from J, the junction kept 7 bases outside the gene matches. CDR3 protein: CASSHRRDRDYGYTF. CDR3 nucleotide sequence: TGTGCCAGCAGCCACCGGAGGGACAGGGATTATGGCTACACCTTC.

The chain employs TRBV5-1 and TRBJ2-2; D gene ambiguous. Trimming took off 0 bases at V and 3 bases at J, with 9 bases between the two ends. Germline CDR1 and CDR2: SGHRS and YFSETQ. The CDR3 contains 15 residues. The CDR3 sequence is CASSLVGGYTGELFF. CDR3 sequence (DNA): TGCGCCAGCAGCTTGGTTGGCGGATACACCGGGGAGCTGTTTTTT.

Concerning this clone itself: One end of the junction fails to match germline, which may point to a read error. This chain uses TRBV6-1 with TRBJ1-5; D not certain. This CDR3 is 15 amino acids long. Germline loops: CDR1 MNHNS, CDR2 SASEGT. The DNA of the CDR3 is TGTGCCAGCAGCGAAGGGAGTGTTAGCAATCAGCCCCAGCATTTT. Amino acids: CASSEGSVSNQPQHF.

The CDR3 protein is CASSLGAGVNTQYF. CDR3 in DNA: TGCGCCAGCAGCTTGGGAGCGGGGGTTAATACGCAGTATTTT. The chain uses TRBV5-1 and TRBJ2-3; 8 positions match TRBD2. The germline V gene has CDR1 SGHRS and CDR2 YFSETQ. This CDR3 contains 14 residues. Trimming at V came to 0 bases and at J to 7 bases, leaving 4 bases not matched to a gene.

In its sample, this clone was seen once. CDR3 region: CASSSTGTGAYEQYF. The CDR3 DNA reads as TGTGCCAGCAGTTCGACCGGGACAGGGGCCTACGAGCAGTACTTC. V usage is TRBV28 and J usage is TRBJ2-7, with 10 positions matching TRBD1. With V trimmed by 4 bases and J by 2 bases, 5 bases remained unmatched. The CDR3 has 15 amino acids. CDR1 and CDR2 from the germline V gene are MDHEN and SYDVKM.

The chain joins TRBV11-2 to TRBJ1-1; unclear D gene. V was shortened by 0 bases and J by 2 bases, with 7 bases between the two germline ends. CDR3 length: 14 residues. Germline assignment: CDR1 SGHAT and CDR2 FQNNGV. This chain's CDR3 is CASSLDLINTEAFF. The CDR3 nucleotides are TGTGCCAGCAGCTTAGATTTAATCAACACTGAAGCTTTCTTT.

The chain links TRBV5-1 to TRBJ1-2; D uncertain. Trimming pared 4 bases from V and 8 bases from J, leaving 15 bases between. Germline assignment: CDR1 SGHRS and CDR2 YFSETQ. The CDR3 spans 13 residues. CDR3 DNA sequence: TGCGCCAGCAGCCAGGAGTTCGCGGGGGGCTACACCTTC. Its protein is CASSQEFAGGYTF.

The chain employs TRBV6-5 and TRBJ2-1; D possibly corresponds to TRBD2 (5 bases). Germline CDR1 reads MNHEY; CDR2 reads SVGAGI. With 6 bases removed from V and 2 bases from J, the gap between germline ends came to 14 bases. The CDR3 contains 15 residues. In DNA, the CDR3 is TGTGCCAGCAGCCTAACTAGTATACCCTACAATGAGCAGTTCTTC. Its protein is CASSLTSIPYNEQFF.

The rearrangement links TRBV3-1 (or the pseudogene TRBV3-2) to TRBJ2-3, with 10 bases aligning to TRBD2. V lost 0 bases, J lost 2 bases, and 8 bases stayed unmatched. CDR1 and CDR2 from the germline V gene are LGHDT and YNNKEL (reference sequence). This CDR3 region has 18 residues. This CDR3 reads CASSQELAGPTFTDTQYF. CDR3 in DNA: TGTGCCAGCAGCCAAGAACTAGCGGGGCCGACCTTCACAGATACGCAGTATTTT.

The CDR3 DNA is TGTGCCAGCAGCCGGGACAGGGGGATGGACTATGGCTACACCTTC. Amino acid sequence: CASSRDRGMDYGYTF. This chain uses TRBV7-2 with TRBJ1-2; 11 nucleotides line up with TRBD1. J lost 3 bases, V lost 5 bases, and 5 bases had no gene match. CDR3 length equals 15 residues. In germline, CDR1 is SGHTA, CDR2 FQGNSA.

V and J are TRBV3-1 (or the pseudogene TRBV3-2) and TRBJ1-3; no clear D gene. Germline V gene data show CDR1 as LGHDT and CDR2 as YNNKEL (reference sequence). V lost 2 bases, J lost 0 bases, and 8 bases lay in between. This CDR3 region has 15 residues. The DNA for the CDR3 is TGTGCCAGCAGCCAAAGTGGGAGCTCTGGAAACACCATATATTTT. Translation: CASSQSGSSGNTIYF.

This sequence joins TRBV7-9 and TRBJ1-3; TRBD1 matches at 8 bases. Germline CDR1 reads SEHNR; CDR2 reads FQNEAQ (reference sequence). The CDR3 is 16 amino acids. The V segment lost 3 bases and the J segment 4 bases; nucleotides outside the gene matches: 8. CDR3 nucleotides: TGTGCCAGCAGCTTGGCCGGACAGGGCGGGGGAAACACCATATATTTT. Its protein is CASSLAGQGGGNTIYF.

V and J are TRBV5-1 and TRBJ1-2, with 8 positions matching TRBD1. Per germline, CDR1 SGHRS and CDR2 YFSETQ. V lost 0 bases and J lost 3; bases outside the gene matches: 4. The CDR3 covers 15 residues. The CDR3 sequence is CASSLGGGQDYGYTF. The CDR3 DNA reads TGCGCCAGCAGCTTGGGCGGGGGACAGGACTATGGCTACACCTTC.

The chain is built from TRBV7-9 and TRBJ2-7, with D perhaps matching TRBD2 (6 bases). V was trimmed by 0 bases and J by 6 bases, leaving 15 bases between them. CDR3 size: 15 residues. Germline CDR1 and CDR2: SEHNR and FQNEAQ (reference sequence). CDR3 sequence (DNA): TGTGCCAGCAGCTTAGCGCGGGGTTTAGGCCTCGAGCAGTACTTC. It encodes CASSLARGLGLEQYF. The full variable domain, in which reference TRBV7-9 and TRBJ2-7 provide the parts outside the CDR3, is DTGVSQNPRHKITKRGQNVTFRCDPISEHNRLYWYRQTLGQGPEFLTYFQNEAQLEKSRLLSDRFSAERPKGSFSTLEIQRTEQGDSAMYLCASSLARGLGLEQYFGPGTRLTVT.

The chain has TRBV6-5 and TRBJ1-2; D is undetermined. V was trimmed by 10 bases and J by 0 bases, leaving 18 bases between them. Per the germline V gene, CDR1 is MNHEY and CDR2 is SVGAGI. CDR3 length: 15 amino acids. The CDR3: CATHVGYLANYGYTF. The CDR3 bases are TGTGCCACCCACGTCGGGTATTTAGCTAACTATGGCTACACCTTC.

CDR3 DNA: TGTGCCAGCAGCCAGCGGACAGGGGGATCGATTAACTATGGCTACACCTTC. It yields the protein CASSQRTGGSINYGYTF. V gene TRBV3-1 (or the pseudogene TRBV3-2) combines with J gene TRBJ1-2; TRBD1 aligns across 10 bases. Losses at the gene ends were 3 bases for V and 1 base for J; bases not matched to a gene: 8. The CDR3 totals 17 residues. From germline, CDR1 is LGHDT and CDR2 YNNKEL (reference sequence).

The CDR3 spells CASSQGTGISQPQHF. CDR3 sequence (DNA): TGTGCCAGCAGCCAAGGGACAGGAATTTCTCAGCCCCAGCATTTT. The chain is built from TRBV3-1 (or the pseudogene TRBV3-2) and TRBJ1-5; 7 nucleotides match TRBD1. This CDR3 region has 15 residues. Losses at the gene ends were 1 base for V and 6 bases for J; bases not matched to a gene: 6. The germline V gene encodes CDR1 LGHDT and CDR2 YNNKEL (reference sequence).

The genes are TRBV30 and TRBJ1-2; the D gene is possibly TRBD1 (6 bases). Per germline, CDR1 GTSNPN and CDR2 SVGIG (reference sequence). The CDR3 is 12 residues long. Trimming removed 4 bases from V and 2 bases from J, with 8 bases in between. In DNA form, the CDR3 reads TGTGCCTGGATGGACAGAAACTATGGCTACACCTTC. It codes for CAWMDRNYGYTF.

The V call is TRBV28, the J call TRBJ1-1; 10 bases match TRBD1. The germline V gene has CDR1 MDHEN and CDR2 SYDVKM. V lost 5 bases and J lost 1; bases outside the gene matches: 4. The CDR3 loop spans 15 amino acids. The CDR3 loop reads CASSRQGAGNTEAFF. In DNA, the CDR3 is TGTGCCAGCAGTCGACAGGGGGCAGGGAACACTGAAGCTTTCTTT.

The V gene is TRBV5-1, the J gene TRBJ1-6; unclear D gene. In germline, CDR1 is SGHRS, CDR2 YFSETQ. The V end was cut by 4 bases, the J end by 0 bases, with 20 bases between. The CDR3 is 19 residues long. CDR3 DNA sequence: TGCGCCAGCAGCCATATCGAAATCGCGCTAAGCTCCTATAATTCACCCCTCCACTTT. This translates into CASSHIEIALSSYNSPLHF. The full variable domain, its missing parts supplied by reference TRBV5-1 and TRBJ1-6, is KAGVTQTPRYLIKTRGQQVTLSCSPISGHRSVSWYQQTPGQGLQFLFEYFSETQRNKGNFPGRFSGRQFSNSRSEMNVSTLELGDSALYLCASSHIEIALSSYNSPLHFGNGTRLTVT.

The J gene is TRBJ1-2, the V gene TRBV30; tentative D call: TRBD1 (6 bases). V lost 5 bases and J 0 bases, leaving 10 bases between the germline ends. CDR3 length: 13 amino acids. CDR1 and CDR2 from the germline V gene are GTSNPN and SVGIG (reference sequence). Here the CDR3 reads CAWGSGANYGYTF. CDR3 DNA sequence: TGTGCCTGGGGCTCAGGGGCTAACTATGGCTACACCTTC.

The chain carries TRBV5-1 and TRBJ1-1; 9 bases align to TRBD1. J lost 4 bases, V lost 0 bases, and 4 bases had no gene match. This CDR3 contains 15 residues. The V gene's germline CDR1 is SGHRS and CDR2 YFSETQ. Here the CDR3 DNA reads TGCGCCAGCAGCTTGGGGACAGGGGTTGTCACTGAAGCTTTCTTT. Protein sequence: CASSLGTGVVTEAFF.